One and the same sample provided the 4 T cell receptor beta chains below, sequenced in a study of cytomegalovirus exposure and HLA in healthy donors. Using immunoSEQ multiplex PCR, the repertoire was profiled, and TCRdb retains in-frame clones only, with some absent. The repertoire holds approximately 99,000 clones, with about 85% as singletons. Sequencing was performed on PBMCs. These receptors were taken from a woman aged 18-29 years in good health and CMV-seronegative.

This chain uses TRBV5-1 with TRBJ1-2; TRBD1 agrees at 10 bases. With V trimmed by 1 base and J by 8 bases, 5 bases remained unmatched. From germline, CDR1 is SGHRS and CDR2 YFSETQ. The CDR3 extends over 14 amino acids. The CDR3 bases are TGCGCCAGCAGCTTGTTGACAGGGGGCGACGGCTACACCTTC. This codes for CASSLLTGGDGYTF.

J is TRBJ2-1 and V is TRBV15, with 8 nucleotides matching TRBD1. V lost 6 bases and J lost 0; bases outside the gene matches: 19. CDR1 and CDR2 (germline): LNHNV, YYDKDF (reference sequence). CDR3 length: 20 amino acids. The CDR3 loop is CATSFPRDRSLSTSYNEQFF. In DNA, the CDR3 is TGTGCCACCAGTTTTCCCAGGGACAGGTCCCTCTCCACCTCCTACAATGAGCAGTTCTTC.

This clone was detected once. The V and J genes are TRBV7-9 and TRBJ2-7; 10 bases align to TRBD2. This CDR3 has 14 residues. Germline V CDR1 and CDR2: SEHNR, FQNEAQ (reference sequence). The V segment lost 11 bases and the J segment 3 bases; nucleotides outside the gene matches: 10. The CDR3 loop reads CAVKPGLAIYEQYF. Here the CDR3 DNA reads TGTGCCGTTAAGCCGGGACTAGCGATCTACGAGCAGTACTTC. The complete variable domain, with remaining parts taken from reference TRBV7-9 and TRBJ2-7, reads DTGVSQNPRHKITKRGQNVTFRCDPISEHNRLYWYRQTLGQGPEFLTYFQNEAQLEKSRLLSDRFSAERPKGSFSTLEIQRTEQGDSAMYLCAVKPGLAIYEQYFGPGTRLTVT.

The CDR3 reads CASSPDRGLDEQFF. DNA for the CDR3: TGTGCCAGCAGCCCGGACAGGGGCTTAGATGAGCAGTTCTTC. The chain links TRBV11-2 to TRBJ2-1, with TRBD1 identical over 9 bases. The CDR3 totals 14 residues. Trimming removed 5 bases from V and 8 bases from J; junction bases left unmatched: 7. Germline V CDR1 and CDR2: SGHAT, FQNNGV.